The rows below give T cell receptor beta chains drawn from one sample of a study of shared clonotypes between healthy human individuals. The data were produced by immunoSEQ multiplex PCR, yet TCRdb's version contains in-frame clones alone and is incomplete. The sample comprises fewer than 650,000 clones, roughly 72% of which are singletons, and 9.5% to 15% rests with the top ten. Sample: PBMCs. These receptors all stem from a woman in her thirties or forties in good health. Some clones in this sample may be carry-over from other donors' samples. The CDR3 runs from the conserved cysteine through the conserved F or W. D genes are given only for firm matches. Clone size is given for some rows only: seen once, a few or many times, or a class if the clone is expanded.

cdr3_nt: TGTGCCAGCAGCGTAGCTCCCTACAATGAGCAGTTCTTC
cdr3_aa: CASSVAPYNEQFF
clone_size: NA
v_call: TRBV9
j_call: TRBJ2-1
d_call: NA

cdr3_nt: TGTGCCTGGAGTGCCACCACCCTCATGGGCGGGAAGGCGAGAGCCTACGAGCAGTACTTC
cdr3_aa: CAWSATTLMGGKARAYEQYF
clone_size: NA
v_call: TRBV30
j_call: TRBJ2-7
d_call: NA

cdr3_nt: TGTGCCAGCTCACCGACTAGCGGGCAAGAGACCCAGTACTTC
cdr3_aa: CASSPTSGQETQYF
clone_size: NA
v_call: TRBV18
j_call: TRBJ2-5
d_call: TRBD2

cdr3_nt: TGCGCCAGCAGTGAAAGTGAGACCCAGTACTTC
cdr3_aa: CASSESETQYF
clone_size: NA
v_call: TRBV10-2
j_call: TRBJ2-5
d_call: NA

cdr3_nt: TGTGCCAGCAGCTCAGGGGTGGCCAGCACAGATACGCAGTATTTT
cdr3_aa: CASSSGVASTDTQYF
clone_size: few
v_call: TRBV7-2
j_call: TRBJ2-3
d_call: NA

cdr3_nt: TGTGCCAGCAGCGTGGGACAGAACTATGGCTACACCTTC
cdr3_aa: CASSVGQNYGYTF
clone_size: NA
v_call: TRBV6-1
j_call: TRBJ1-2
d_call: TRBD1

cdr3_nt: TGTGCCATTGTTATAACAGATACGCAGTATTTT
cdr3_aa: CAIVITDTQYF
clone_size: NA
v_call: TRBV6-4
j_call: TRBJ2-3
d_call: NA

cdr3_nt: TGTGCCAGCAGCTTGGCCGCGGCCCACGGGCAGCCCCAGCATTTT
cdr3_aa: CASSLAAAHGQPQHF
clone_size: once
v_call: TRBV5-6
j_call: TRBJ1-5
d_call: NA

cdr3_nt: TGTGCCAGCAGGCTCCGGACTAGCGGGACGCTTGAGCAGTACTTC
cdr3_aa: CASRLRTSGTLEQYF
clone_size: NA
v_call: TRBV6-6
j_call: TRBJ2-7
d_call: TRBD2

cdr3_nt: TGTGCCACTCGCCGAGTGACAGGCCAGGGAAACACCATATATTTT
cdr3_aa: CATRRVTGQGNTIYF
clone_size: NA
v_call: TRBV6-1
j_call: TRBJ1-3
d_call: NA

cdr3_nt: TGTGCCAGCAGCTCGAGCGGGTTCATCTCCGAGCAGTACTTC
cdr3_aa: CASSSSGFISEQYF
clone_size: NA
v_call: TRBV5-6
j_call: TRBJ2-7
d_call: NA

cdr3_nt: TGTGCCAGCAGTCCAACCCATAAATGGGGGGAGAACGTCTACGAGCAGTACTTC
cdr3_aa: CASSPTHKWGENVYEQYF
clone_size: NA
v_call: TRBV27
j_call: TRBJ2-7
d_call: NA

cdr3_nt: TGCAGTGCTAGAGCTCGGGATGAGCAGTTCTTC
cdr3_aa: CSARARDEQFF
clone_size: NA
v_call: TRBV20-1
j_call: TRBJ2-1
d_call: NA

cdr3_nt: TGTGCCAGCAGCTTAGGGAGCGGGAGGCCAAACACCGGGGAGCTGTTTTTT
cdr3_aa: CASSLGSGRPNTGELFF
clone_size: NA
v_call: TRBV7-2
j_call: TRBJ2-2
d_call: TRBD2

cdr3_nt: TGTGCCAGCAGTTCCGGACGGGTCCTTTACAATGAGCAGTTCTTC
cdr3_aa: CASSSGRVLYNEQFF
clone_size: NA
v_call: TRBV28
j_call: TRBJ2-1
d_call: NA

cdr3_nt: TGTGCCAGCTCACCACTCATCCAGGCCACCCAATACGAGCAGTACTTC
cdr3_aa: CASSPLIQATQYEQYF
clone_size: once
v_call: TRBV18
j_call: TRBJ2-7
d_call: NA

cdr3_nt: TGCGCCAGCAGTAGAATCGGGGGGAGCTCCTACAATGAGCAGTTCTTC
cdr3_aa: CASSRIGGSSYNEQFF
clone_size: once
v_call: TRBV4-1
j_call: TRBJ2-1
d_call: TRBD2

cdr3_nt: TGTGCCAGCAGCCAAGGCTTGGGCGGGAGGGCAGATACGCAGTATTTT
cdr3_aa: CASSQGLGGRADTQYF
clone_size: NA
v_call: TRBV4-2
j_call: TRBJ2-3
d_call: TRBD2

cdr3_nt: TGCAGCGCAAGACAGGGGGGCACAGATACGCAGTATTTT
cdr3_aa: CSARQGGTDTQYF
clone_size: few
v_call: TRBV29-1
j_call: TRBJ2-3
d_call: TRBD1

cdr3_nt: TGTGCCAGCAGCTTAAAAGTCATGAGCCTTCAACATAACTATGGCTACACCTTC
cdr3_aa: CASSLKVMSLQHNYGYTF
clone_size: NA
v_call: TRBV7-2
j_call: TRBJ1-2
d_call: NA

cdr3_nt: TGCAGCGTCAAAACTAGTTCGAATGAGCAGTTCTTC
cdr3_aa: CSVKTSSNEQFF
clone_size: once
v_call: TRBV29-1
j_call: TRBJ2-1
d_call: NA

cdr3_nt: TGTGCCAGCAGCGCGAGATTAGTAAAGGGGGAGTTACATTTT
cdr3_aa: CASSARLVKGELHF
clone_size: few
v_call: TRBV7-3
j_call: TRBJ1-3
d_call: NA

cdr3_nt: TGTGCCAGCTCCTCGGACACCGACACCGGGGAGCTGTTTTTT
cdr3_aa: CASSSDTDTGELFF
clone_size: NA
v_call: TRBV18
j_call: TRBJ2-2
d_call: NA

cdr3_nt: TGCAGCGTCCAAGGACAGGGGAGGCACCCCGGGACCCAGTACTTC
cdr3_aa: CSVQGQGRHPGTQYF
clone_size: NA
v_call: TRBV29-1
j_call: TRBJ2-5
d_call: TRBD1

cdr3_nt: TGTGCCAGCAGTTTCGGGTTCGACGGGCGCGACACCGGGGAGCTGTTTTTT
cdr3_aa: CASSFGFDGRDTGELFF
clone_size: NA
v_call: TRBV27
j_call: TRBJ2-2
d_call: NA

cdr3_nt: TGTGCCAGCAGCCGGGGACAGGGAAACATTCAGTACTTC
cdr3_aa: CASSRGQGNIQYF
clone_size: NA
v_call: TRBV11-2
j_call: TRBJ2-4
d_call: TRBD1

cdr3_nt: TGTGCCAGCAGCCGGCGCCGGGACAGCTACGAGCAGTACTTC
cdr3_aa: CASSRRRDSYEQYF
clone_size: NA
v_call: TRBV14
j_call: TRBJ2-7
d_call: TRBD1

cdr3_nt: TGTGCCTGGCAGGACGTCAGCTATGAAAAACTGTTTTTT
cdr3_aa: CAWQDVSYEKLFF
clone_size: NA
v_call: TRBV30
j_call: TRBJ1-4
d_call: NA

cdr3_nt: TGTGCCAGAGCGGGAGGGGTAATGAGGGAGACCCAGTACTTC
cdr3_aa: CARAGGVMRETQYF
clone_size: once
v_call: TRBV25-1
j_call: TRBJ2-5
d_call: TRBD2

cdr3_nt: TGTGCCAGCAGTCCACTAACCCCGGACAGGGGGGCCGGGGAGCTGTTTTTT
cdr3_aa: CASSPLTPDRGAGELFF
clone_size: NA
v_call: TRBV28
j_call: TRBJ2-2
d_call: TRBD1

cdr3_nt: TGTGCCAGCAGTGTACTTCAGGGCAACGCTGAAGCTTTCTTT
cdr3_aa: CASSVLQGNAEAFF
clone_size: NA
v_call: TRBV2
j_call: TRBJ1-1
d_call: NA

cdr3_nt: TGCGCCAGCAGTGTACGGCAGGGGGTTTTTAACTATGGCTACACCTTC
cdr3_aa: CASSVRQGVFNYGYTF
clone_size: NA
v_call: TRBV10-1
j_call: TRBJ1-2
d_call: TRBD1

cdr3_nt: TGTGCCAGCAGCTTGGGACATCATGAAAAACTGTTTTTT
cdr3_aa: CASSLGHHEKLFF
clone_size: once
v_call: TRBV7-7
j_call: TRBJ1-4
d_call: NA

cdr3_nt: TGTGCCAGCAGTGTCCTGGACAGGTCCCTCGAGCAGTACTTC
cdr3_aa: CASSVLDRSLEQYF
clone_size: NA
v_call: TRBV6-1
j_call: TRBJ2-7
d_call: TRBD1

cdr3_nt: TGTGCCAGCAGCCCTCTCCCGGGAGGGCAGGGCCATAGTGGCTACACCTTC
cdr3_aa: CASSPLPGGQGHSGYTF
clone_size: few
v_call: TRBV9
j_call: TRBJ1-2
d_call: NA

cdr3_nt: TGTGCCATCAGTGAGGTCGGAGCCGGGGAGCTGTTTTTT
cdr3_aa: CAISEVGAGELFF
clone_size: NA
v_call: TRBV10-3
j_call: TRBJ2-2
d_call: NA

cdr3_nt: TGCGCCAGCAGCCCGTTCTACCCCGGGGCCTCCTACGAGCAGTACTTC
cdr3_aa: CASSPFYPGASYEQYF
clone_size: NA
v_call: TRBV4-3
j_call: TRBJ2-7
d_call: NA

cdr3_nt: TGTGCCAGCAGTGAAGGTCAGAACTATGGCTACACCTTC
cdr3_aa: CASSEGQNYGYTF
clone_size: NA
v_call: TRBV2
j_call: TRBJ1-2
d_call: NA

cdr3_nt: TGTGCCAGCAGCGTAAGGGGCAATCAGCCCCAGCATTTT
cdr3_aa: CASSVRGNQPQHF
clone_size: NA
v_call: TRBV7-2
j_call: TRBJ1-5
d_call: NA

cdr3_nt: TGCGCCAGCAGCCAAGCAGCGGGAAGTGGCTACGAGCAGTACTTC
cdr3_aa: CASSQAAGSGYEQYF
clone_size: NA
v_call: TRBV4-3
j_call: TRBJ2-7
d_call: TRBD2

cdr3_nt: TGTGCCGAGCGGGAGGAAAACACCGGGGAGCTGTTTTTT
cdr3_aa: CAEREENTGELFF
clone_size: NA
v_call: TRBV28
j_call: TRBJ2-2
d_call: TRBD2

cdr3_nt: TGTGCCACCAGCAGAGATTTCGGGACAGGGAACTATGGCTACACCTTC
cdr3_aa: CATSRDFGTGNYGYTF
clone_size: NA
v_call: TRBV15
j_call: TRBJ1-2
d_call: TRBD1

cdr3_nt: TGTGCCAGCAGCCACCGGGACAGCAATCAGCCCCAGCATTTT
cdr3_aa: CASSHRDSNQPQHF
clone_size: NA
v_call: TRBV9
j_call: TRBJ1-5
d_call: NA

cdr3_nt: TGCAGCGTTGAGTTCGTCGGGGGGGAAAAACTGTTTTTT
cdr3_aa: CSVEFVGGEKLFF
clone_size: NA
v_call: TRBV29-1
j_call: TRBJ1-4
d_call: NA

cdr3_nt: TGTGCCACCAGCAGAGATCGGGGGGTGAGCACAGATACGCAGTATTTT
cdr3_aa: CATSRDRGVSTDTQYF
clone_size: many
v_call: TRBV15
j_call: TRBJ2-3
d_call: TRBD2

cdr3_nt: TGTGCCAGCTCACCAAGAATCTGGGACAGGGGCAATGAGCAGTTCTTC
cdr3_aa: CASSPRIWDRGNEQFF
clone_size: NA
v_call: TRBV18
j_call: TRBJ2-1
d_call: TRBD1

cdr3_nt: TGTGCCAGCAGTGGAACAACCTGGGGGGTTCCCTCTGAAGCTTTCTTT
cdr3_aa: CASSGTTWGVPSEAFF
clone_size: few
v_call: TRBV2
j_call: TRBJ1-1
d_call: NA

cdr3_nt: TGTGCCTGGAGTGGAGAATACGAGCAGTACTTC
cdr3_aa: CAWSGEYEQYF
clone_size: once
v_call: TRBV30
j_call: TRBJ2-7
d_call: NA

cdr3_nt: TGCGCCAGCAGCCTTGACAGGGGTAGGAGTGGCTACACCTTC
cdr3_aa: CASSLDRGRSGYTF
clone_size: many
v_call: TRBV5-1
j_call: TRBJ1-2
d_call: TRBD1

cdr3_nt: TGTGCCAGCTCACCGCCCGGGACAGGGAGAAACACCATATATTTT
cdr3_aa: CASSPPGTGRNTIYF
clone_size: NA
v_call: TRBV18
j_call: TRBJ1-3
d_call: TRBD1